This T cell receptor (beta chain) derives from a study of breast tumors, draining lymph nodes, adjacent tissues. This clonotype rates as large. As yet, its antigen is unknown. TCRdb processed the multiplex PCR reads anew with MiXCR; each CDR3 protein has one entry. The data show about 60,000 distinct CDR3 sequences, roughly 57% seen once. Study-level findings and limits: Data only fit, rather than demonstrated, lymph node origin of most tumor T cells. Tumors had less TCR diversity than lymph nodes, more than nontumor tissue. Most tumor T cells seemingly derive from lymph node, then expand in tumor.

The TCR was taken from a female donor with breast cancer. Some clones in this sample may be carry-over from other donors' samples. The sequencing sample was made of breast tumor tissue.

CDR3 residues: CSARATGSYEQYF. The DNA for the CDR3 is TGCAGTGCTAGAGCAACCGGGTCCTACGAGCAGTACTTC. V gene TRBV20-1 combines with J gene TRBJ2-7; D not resolved. Looked up from germline, CDR1 is DFQATT and CDR2 is SNEGSKA (reference sequence). V lost 1 base and J 1 base, leaving 8 bases between the germline ends. The CDR3 is 13 amino acids.